This TCR beta chain is drawn from a study of shared clonotypes between healthy human individuals. Study-level points and caveats: Clonotype sharing among donors likely depends on sequencing depth.

The authors' processing: There were no quality scores in the junction-only immunoSEQ sequences, so filtering differed. Generated by immunoSEQ multiplex PCR, the TCRdb table keeps only in-frame clones and is missing some. Clonal size and the V and J genes are those of that table, whereas D and trimming came from the DNA. The sample yields about 480,000 clones, roughly 78% seen once. Points on this clone: Its antigen remains unknown.

This receptor was identified in a woman between 35 and 50 years old in good health. Some clones in this sample may be carry-over from other donors' samples. What was sequenced was PBMCs.

Written as DNA, the CDR3 is TGTGCCAGCAGCATCACCCAACCCCCCGGCGAGCAGTACTTC. Encoded protein: CASSITQPPGEQYF. The chain joins TRBV7-8 to TRBJ2-7; D is ambiguous. Germline lookup yields CDR1 SGHVS and CDR2 FQNEAQ. The CDR3 is 14 amino acids. With 5 bases removed from V and 6 bases from J, the gap between germline ends came to 17 bases.